This T cell receptor beta chain originates from a study of blood T cell repertoires in COVID-19 (dated by TCRdb to the early 2020s). In terms of the full investigation: Samples covering the acute and convalescent phases of COVID-19 were provided by collaborators in the United States, Italy and Spain. The repertoires were made available in a free public database intended to serve as a resource for research on the immune response to SARS-CoV-2. Subjects who had been exposed to COVID-19, were actively infected with it, or had recovered from it provided the deeply sampled blood TCRbeta repertoires that made up the dataset. The samples were drawn from the first 160 participants of the ongoing ImmuneRACE study and from 1,254 subjects provided by 6 global collaborators. Nearly every sample came with metadata listing a de-identified subject ID, COVID-19 status, age in years and sex. The material from the prospective study consisted of cDNA or gDNA derived from T cells, B-cell-depleted T cells, or PBMCs. Where available, HLA class I and class II types were taken from metadata supplied by the sample provider and were not determined by assay-based typing.

Study-level results and caveats: The amount of clinical and demographic metadata varied by source and participant and was provided uncurated.

TCRbeta CDR3 regions were amplified from genomic DNA by means of the immunoSEQ Assay, a bias-controlled multiplex PCR. The authors processed their data as follows. The number of nucleated cells in each sample was estimated by amplification of reference gene primers within the assay. Sequence reads were collapsed and filtered to measure the absolute abundance of every unique TCRbeta CDR3 rearrangement. Productive Simpson clonality was computed per sample as the square root of Simpson's diversity index over productive rearrangements. TCRdb carries this immuneACCESS record with in-frame sequences only. Its versions omit some clonotypes, under half of them owing to an unresolved V gene in the studies checked, with the rest unexplained. Clone size and V and J calls were adopted from that table, with D and trimming inferred from the DNA. Within this sample are about 220,000 clones, with roughly 89% of them counted one time only. Approximately 6.2% of the sample comes from the top ten.

In regard to this clone: Its target antigen remains unknown. One base away there is no much larger clone; base qualities are not given.

The junction carries 7 bases between V and J, which are trimmed by 7 bases and 1 base respectively. Spanning cysteine to phenylalanine, the CDR3 consists of 11 amino acids. The entry retains the CDR3 DNA only, 33 bases that are in frame from base 1. CDR1 and CDR2, looked up from the germline V gene (reference sequence), are DFQATT and SNEGSKA. Enrolling through a virtual design, the prospective study's participants ranged in age from roughly 18 to 95 years and lived across 24 United States geographic areas. In the prospective study, cohorts were assigned on the basis of participant-reported clinical history obtained from a screening survey and a study questionnaire. Recovered participants in ImmuneRACE Cohort 3 were defined as having two consecutive negative NP/OP PCR tests, clearance from a healthcare professional, or resolution of symptoms. Mobile phlebotomists in the prospective study collected whole blood, serum and a nasopharyngeal or oropharyngeal swab from every participant. Participants in the prospective study had the option to provide additional blood draws and questionnaires over an approximately 2-month period. Prospective study blood samples were shipped either frozen or at room temperature before DNA extraction.

The specimen sequenced was PBMCs or T cells enriched from blood (not recorded which). This TCR was sampled from a woman aged 35 to 49 who had recovered from COVID-19. This chain is built from TRBV20-1 and TRBJ2-5; confidence is insufficient to name the D gene. The CDR3 protein: CSVRVQETQYF. The DNA is TGCAGTGTTCGAGTCCAAGAGACCCAGTACTTC.